This T cell receptor (beta chain) was recorded in a study of shared clonotypes between healthy human individuals. Study context: Researchers assigned three CD4 naive, three CD4 memory, two CD8 naive and one CD8 memory plate to each donor.

This table comes from immunoSEQ multiplex PCR, and its TCRdb copy is limited to in-frame clones, with some not included. The profile shows about 230,000 clones, approximately 65% of them singletons. This clone occurred many times. In germline, CDR1 is SGHDT, CDR2 YYEEEE. The CDR3 runs to 17 residues. J gave up 2 bases and V 4 bases, and 9 bases lay outside the gene matches. The rearrangement uses TRBV5-6 and TRBJ2-2; 9 bases fit TRBD1. The sequencing sample was made of memory CD4+ T cells sorted from blood. Stated subset: CD45RA-negative fraction. The sequence derives from a man aged 30-40 years in good health. Written as DNA, the CDR3 is TGTGCCAGCAGCCCGGGGACAGGGAGTCGTAACACCGGGGAGCTGTTTTTT. Its protein is CASSPGTGSRNTGELFF.